This TCR beta chain was found in a study of T cell clones after liver transplantation. Whole-study context: Post-transplant blood was tracked for graft-donor-reactive T cell clones identified in a pre-transplant mixed lymphocyte reaction.

The CDR3 has 14 amino acids. V gave up 3 bases and J gave up 4 bases, with 10 bases separating them. CDR1 is SNHLY and CDR2 is FYNNEI in the germline V gene. Sequencing was performed with immunoSEQ multiplex PCR; in TCRdb, only in-frame clones are kept and a portion is missing. Of about 74,000 clones detected, around 80% appear once; the ten largest clones hold 0.45% to 0.65%. The sequence came from a human donor who received a liver transplant. The rearrangement links TRBV2 to TRBJ1-5, with a weak D call TRBD1 (6 bases). The material was CD4+ T cells from blood, obtained before liver transplant. This chain's CDR3 is CASSDRGPNQPQHF. In DNA, the CDR3 is TGTGCCAGCAGTGACAGGGGACCTAATCAGCCCCAGCATTTT. Drawing the rest from reference TRBV2 and TRBJ1-5, the complete variable domain is EPEVTQTPSHQVTQMGQEVILRCVPISNHLYFYWYRQILGQKVEFLVSFYNNEISEKSEIFDDQFSVERPDGSNFTLKIRSTKLEDSAMYFCASSDRGPNQPQHFGDGTRLSIL.